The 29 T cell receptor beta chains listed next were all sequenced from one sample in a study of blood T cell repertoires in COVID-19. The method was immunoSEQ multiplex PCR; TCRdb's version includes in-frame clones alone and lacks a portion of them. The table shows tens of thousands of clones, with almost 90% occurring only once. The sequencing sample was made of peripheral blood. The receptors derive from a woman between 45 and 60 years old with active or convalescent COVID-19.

The CDR3 protein is CASSQDYGTRGSYGYTF. The CDR3 nucleotides are TGTGCCAGCAGCCAAGATTATGGCACAAGGGGAAGCTATGGCTACACCTTC. V is TRBV4-2 and J is TRBJ1-2; D perhaps matches TRBD1 (5 bases). CDR3 length equals 17 residues. The germline V and J ends were trimmed by 0 bases and 4 bases, with 18 bases remaining between them. Germline assignment: CDR1 LGHNA and CDR2 YNFKEQ.

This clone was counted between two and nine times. CDR3 coding DNA: TGCGCCAGCAGCCCAACAGGGACAGGGAACTATGGCTACACCTTC. It encodes CASSPTGTGNYGYTF. This chain links TRBV4-1 with TRBJ1-2, with 9 bases fitting TRBD1. This CDR3 has 15 residues. Germline CDR1 and CDR2: MGHRA and YSYEKL. With V trimmed by 4 bases and J by 2 bases, 5 bases remained unmatched.

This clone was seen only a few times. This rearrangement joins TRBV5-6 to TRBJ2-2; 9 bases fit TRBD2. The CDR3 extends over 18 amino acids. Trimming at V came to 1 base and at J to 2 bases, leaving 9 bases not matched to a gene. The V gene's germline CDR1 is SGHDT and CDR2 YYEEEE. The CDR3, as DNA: TGTGCCAGCAGCTTGTTCCGACCGGGACTAGCAAACACCGGGGAGCTGTTTTTT. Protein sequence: CASSLFRPGLANTGELFF.

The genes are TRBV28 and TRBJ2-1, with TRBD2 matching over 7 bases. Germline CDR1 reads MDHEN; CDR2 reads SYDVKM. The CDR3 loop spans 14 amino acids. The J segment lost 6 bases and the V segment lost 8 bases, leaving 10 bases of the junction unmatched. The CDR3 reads CASGGAGAPNEQFF. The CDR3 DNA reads TGTGCCAGCGGTGGGGCGGGAGCTCCCAATGAGCAGTTCTTC.

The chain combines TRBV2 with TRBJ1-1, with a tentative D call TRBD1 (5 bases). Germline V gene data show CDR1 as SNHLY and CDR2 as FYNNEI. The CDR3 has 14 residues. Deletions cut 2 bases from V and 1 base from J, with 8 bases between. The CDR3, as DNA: TGTGCCAGCAGTGAAATTGGACAGAACACTGAAGCTTTCTTT. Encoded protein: CASSEIGQNTEAFF.

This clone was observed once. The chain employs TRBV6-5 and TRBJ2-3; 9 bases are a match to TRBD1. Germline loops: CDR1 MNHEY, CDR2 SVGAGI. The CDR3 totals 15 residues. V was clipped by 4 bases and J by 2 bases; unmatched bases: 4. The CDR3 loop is CASSWTGALTDTQYF. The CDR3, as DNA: TGTGCCAGCAGTTGGACAGGGGCCCTCACAGATACGCAGTATTTT.

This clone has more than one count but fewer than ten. Here the CDR3 DNA reads TGTGCCAGCTCACCCCGAACTATCCGCACAGATACGCAGTATTTT. Translation gives CASSPRTIRTDTQYF. The rearrangement links TRBV18 to TRBJ2-3, with unresolved D. The CDR3 is 15 amino acids. Trimming shortened V by 3 bases and J by 1 base, and 11 bases separated the two germline ends. Germline CDR1 KGHSH, CDR2 LQKENI. The whole variable domain, filled in from reference TRBV18 and TRBJ2-3, reads NAGVMQNPRHLVRRRGQEARLRCSPMKGHSHVYWYRQLPEEGLKFMVYLQKENIIDESGMPKERFSAEFPKEGPSILRIQQVVRGDSAAYFCASSPRTIRTDTQYFGPGTRLTVL.

CDR3 nucleotides: TGCGCCAGCAGCCTGACCCGCAGGGGGTCCAGCTCCTACAATGAGCAGTTCTTC. Residues: CASSLTRRGSSSYNEQFF. The chain has TRBV5-1 and TRBJ2-1, with TRBD1 matching 7 bases. CDR3 length: 18 residues. Germline-derived CDR1 and CDR2 are SGHRS and YFSETQ. J lost 0 bases, V lost 4 bases, and 13 bases had no gene match. Full variable domain (remainder filled in from reference TRBV5-1 and TRBJ2-1): KAGVTQTPRYLIKTRGQQVTLSCSPISGHRSVSWYQQTPGQGLQFLFEYFSETQRNKGNFPGRFSGRQFSNSRSEMNVSTLELGDSALYLCASSLTRRGSSSYNEQFFGPGTRLTVL.

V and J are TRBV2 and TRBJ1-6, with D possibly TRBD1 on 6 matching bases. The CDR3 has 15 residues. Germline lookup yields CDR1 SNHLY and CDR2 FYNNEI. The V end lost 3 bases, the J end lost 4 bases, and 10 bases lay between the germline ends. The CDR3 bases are TGTGCCAGCAGTGAGACAGGCTATTATAATTCACCCCTCCACTTT. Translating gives CASSETGYYNSPLHF.

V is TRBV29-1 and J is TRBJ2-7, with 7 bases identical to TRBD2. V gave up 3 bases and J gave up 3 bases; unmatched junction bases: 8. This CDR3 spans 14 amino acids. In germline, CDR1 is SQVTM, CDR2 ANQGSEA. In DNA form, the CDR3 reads TGCAGCGTTGAGGGGGAGGGTAGTAACTACGAGCAGTACTTC. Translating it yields CSVEGEGSNYEQYF.

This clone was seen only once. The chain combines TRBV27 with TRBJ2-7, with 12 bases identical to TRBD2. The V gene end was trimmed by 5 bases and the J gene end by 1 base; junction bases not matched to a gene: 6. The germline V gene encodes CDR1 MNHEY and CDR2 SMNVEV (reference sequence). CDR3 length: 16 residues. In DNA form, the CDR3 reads TGTGCCAGCAGTCGAAAAGGGACTAGCGGGTCCTACGAGCAGTACTTC. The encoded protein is CASSRKGTSGSYEQYF.

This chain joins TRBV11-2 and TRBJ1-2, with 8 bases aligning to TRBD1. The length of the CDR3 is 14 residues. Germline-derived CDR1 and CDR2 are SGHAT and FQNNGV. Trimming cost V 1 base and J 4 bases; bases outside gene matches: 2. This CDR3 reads CASSLGTGGYGYTF. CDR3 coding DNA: TGTGCCAGCAGCTTAGGCACAGGGGGCTATGGCTACACCTTC.

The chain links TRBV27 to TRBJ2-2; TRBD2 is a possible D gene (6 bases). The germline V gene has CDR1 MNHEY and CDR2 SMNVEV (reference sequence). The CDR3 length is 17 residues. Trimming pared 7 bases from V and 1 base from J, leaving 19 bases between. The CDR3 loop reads CASTLSYRGLNTGELFF. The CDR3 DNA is TGTGCCAGCACCCTTTCTTACCGGGGGTTGAACACCGGGGAGCTGTTTTTT.

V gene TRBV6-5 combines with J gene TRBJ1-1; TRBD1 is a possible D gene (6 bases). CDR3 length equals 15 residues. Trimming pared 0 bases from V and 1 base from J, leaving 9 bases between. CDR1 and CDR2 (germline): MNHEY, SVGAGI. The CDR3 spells CASSYSGTRNTEAFF. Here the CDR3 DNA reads TGTGCCAGCAGTTACTCCGGGACACGGAACACTGAAGCTTTCTTT.

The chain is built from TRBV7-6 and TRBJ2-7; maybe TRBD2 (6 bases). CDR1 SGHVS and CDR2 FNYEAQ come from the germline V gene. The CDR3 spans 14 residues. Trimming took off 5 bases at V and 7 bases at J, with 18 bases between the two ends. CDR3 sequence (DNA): TGTGCCAGCAGCCGCGGGACGGCGGTTTTGGAGCAGTACTTC. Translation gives CASSRGTAVLEQYF.

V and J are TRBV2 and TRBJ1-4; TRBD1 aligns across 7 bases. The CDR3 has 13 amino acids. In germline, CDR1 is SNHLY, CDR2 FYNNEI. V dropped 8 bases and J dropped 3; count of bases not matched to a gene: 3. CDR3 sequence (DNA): TGTGCCAGCCGAACAGGGGCTAATGAAAAACTGTTTTTT. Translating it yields CASRTGANEKLFF. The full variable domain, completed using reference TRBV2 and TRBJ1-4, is EPEVTQTPSHQVTQMGQEVILRCVPISNHLYFYWYRQILGQKVEFLVSFYNNEISEKSEIFDDQFSVERPDGSNFTLKIRSTKLEDSAMYFCASRTGANEKLFFGSGTQLSVL.

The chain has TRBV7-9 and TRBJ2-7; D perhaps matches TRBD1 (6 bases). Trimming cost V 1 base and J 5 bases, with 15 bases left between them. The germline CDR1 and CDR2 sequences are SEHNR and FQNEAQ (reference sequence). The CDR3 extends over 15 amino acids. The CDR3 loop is CASSLEGQGIHEQYF. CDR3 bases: TGTGCCAGCAGCTTAGAAGGTCAGGGGATCCACGAGCAGTACTTC.

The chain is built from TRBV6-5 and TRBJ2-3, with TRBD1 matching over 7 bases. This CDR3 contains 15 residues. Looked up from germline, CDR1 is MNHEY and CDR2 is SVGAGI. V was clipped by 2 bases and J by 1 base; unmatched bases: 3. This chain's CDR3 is CASSYRGGGTDTQYF. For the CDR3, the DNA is TGTGCCAGCAGTTACAGAGGGGGCGGCACAGATACGCAGTATTTT.

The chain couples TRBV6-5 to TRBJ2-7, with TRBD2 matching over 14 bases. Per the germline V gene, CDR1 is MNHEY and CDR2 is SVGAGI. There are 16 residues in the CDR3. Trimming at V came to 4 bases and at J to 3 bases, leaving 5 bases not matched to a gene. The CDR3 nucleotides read TGTGCCAGCAGTTCCCCCGGGACTAGCGGGGGCTACGAGCAGTACTTC. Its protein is CASSSPGTSGGYEQYF.

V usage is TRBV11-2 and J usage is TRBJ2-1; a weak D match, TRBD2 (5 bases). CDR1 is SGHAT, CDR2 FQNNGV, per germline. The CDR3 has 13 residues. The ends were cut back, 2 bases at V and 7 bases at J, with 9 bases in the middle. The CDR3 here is CASSLRGGNEQFF. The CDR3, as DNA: TGTGCCAGCAGCTTACGCGGCGGGAATGAGCAGTTCTTC.

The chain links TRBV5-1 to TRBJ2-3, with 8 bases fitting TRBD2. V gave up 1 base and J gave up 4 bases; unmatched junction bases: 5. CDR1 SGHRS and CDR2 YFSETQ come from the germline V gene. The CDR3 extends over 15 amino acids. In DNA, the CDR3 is TGCGCCAGCAGCTTGTCGGGAGGGCCGCCAGATACGCAGTATTTT. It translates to CASSLSGGPPDTQYF.

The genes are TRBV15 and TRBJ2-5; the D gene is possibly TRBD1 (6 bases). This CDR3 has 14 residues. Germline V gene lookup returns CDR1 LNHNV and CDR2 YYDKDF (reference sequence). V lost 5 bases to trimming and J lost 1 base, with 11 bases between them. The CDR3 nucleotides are TGTGCCACCAGCCGGCAGGGGACCCAAGAGACCCAGTACTTC. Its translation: CATSRQGTQETQYF.

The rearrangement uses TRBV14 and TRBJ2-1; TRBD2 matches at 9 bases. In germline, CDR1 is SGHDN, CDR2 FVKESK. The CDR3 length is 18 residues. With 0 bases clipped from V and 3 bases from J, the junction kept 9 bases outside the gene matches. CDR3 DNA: TGTGCCAGCAGCCAAGATGTGGGACTAGCAGATTACTACAATGAGCAGTTCTTC. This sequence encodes CASSQDVGLADYYNEQFF.

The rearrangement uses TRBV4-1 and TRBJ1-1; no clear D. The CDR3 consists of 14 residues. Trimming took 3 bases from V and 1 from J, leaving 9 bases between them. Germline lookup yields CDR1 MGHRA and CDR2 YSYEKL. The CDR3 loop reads CASSHQRWNTEAFF. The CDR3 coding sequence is TGCGCCAGCAGCCACCAGCGGTGGAACACTGAAGCTTTCTTT.

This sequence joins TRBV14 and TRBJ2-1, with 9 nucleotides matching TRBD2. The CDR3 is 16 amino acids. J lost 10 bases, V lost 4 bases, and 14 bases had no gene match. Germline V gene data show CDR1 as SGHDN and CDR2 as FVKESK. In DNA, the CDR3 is TGTGCCAGCAGCCCGAAAGGCGGGAGGGCCTCGGCAGAGCAGTTCTTC. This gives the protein CASSPKGGRASAEQFF. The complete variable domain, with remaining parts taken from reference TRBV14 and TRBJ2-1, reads EAGVTQFPSHSVIEKGQTVTLRCDPISGHDNLYWYRRVMGKEIKFLLHFVKESKQDESGMPNNRFLAERTGGTYSTLKVQPAELEDSGVYFCASSPKGGRASAEQFFGPGTRLTVL.

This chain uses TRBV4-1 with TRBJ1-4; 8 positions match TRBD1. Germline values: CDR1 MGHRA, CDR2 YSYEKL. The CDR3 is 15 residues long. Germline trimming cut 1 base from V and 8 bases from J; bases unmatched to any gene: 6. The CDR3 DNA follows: TGCGCCAGCAGCCAAGGCCCGACAGGGGAGGAAAAACTGTTTTTT. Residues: CASSQGPTGEEKLFF.

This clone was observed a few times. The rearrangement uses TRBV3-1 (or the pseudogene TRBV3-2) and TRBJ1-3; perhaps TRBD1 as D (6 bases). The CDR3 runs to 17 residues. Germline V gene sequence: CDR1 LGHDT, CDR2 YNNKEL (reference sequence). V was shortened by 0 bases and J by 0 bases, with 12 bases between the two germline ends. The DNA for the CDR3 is TGTGCCAGCAGCCAAGATCGGGGAGGGGGCTCTGGAAACACCATATATTTT. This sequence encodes CASSQDRGGGSGNTIYF.

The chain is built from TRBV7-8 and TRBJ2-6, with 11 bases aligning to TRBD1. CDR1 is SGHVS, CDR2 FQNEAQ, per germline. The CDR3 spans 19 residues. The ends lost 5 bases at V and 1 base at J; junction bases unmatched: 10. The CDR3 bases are TGTGCCAGCAGCCCACTAGGGACAGGGGGACTGTCTGGGGCCAACGTCCTGACTTTC. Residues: CASSPLGTGGLSGANVLTF.

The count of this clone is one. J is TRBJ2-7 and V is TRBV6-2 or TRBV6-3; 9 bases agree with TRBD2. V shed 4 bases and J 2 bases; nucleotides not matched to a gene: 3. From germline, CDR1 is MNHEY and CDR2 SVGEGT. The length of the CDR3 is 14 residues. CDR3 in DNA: TGTGCCAGCAGTTTAGTAGCGGGAGCCTACGAGCAGTACTTC. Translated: CASSLVAGAYEQYF.